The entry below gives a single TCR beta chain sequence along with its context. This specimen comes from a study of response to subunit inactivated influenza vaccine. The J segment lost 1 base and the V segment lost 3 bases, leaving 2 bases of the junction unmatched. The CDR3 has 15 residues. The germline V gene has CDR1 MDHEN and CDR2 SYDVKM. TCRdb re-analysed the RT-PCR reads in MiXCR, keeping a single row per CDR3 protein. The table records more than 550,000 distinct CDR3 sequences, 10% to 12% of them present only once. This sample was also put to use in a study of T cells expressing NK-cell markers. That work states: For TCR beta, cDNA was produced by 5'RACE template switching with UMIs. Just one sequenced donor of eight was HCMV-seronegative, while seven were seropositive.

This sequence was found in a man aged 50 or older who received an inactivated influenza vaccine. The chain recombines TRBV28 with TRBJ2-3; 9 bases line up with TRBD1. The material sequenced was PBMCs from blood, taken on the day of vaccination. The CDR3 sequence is CASSFWTGGTDTQYF. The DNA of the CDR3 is TGTGCCAGCAGTTTCTGGACAGGGGGCACAGATACGCAGTATTTT.